This T cell receptor beta chain stems from a study of early T cells in non-severe SARS-CoV-2 infection. TCRdb re-analysed the 5' RACE reads in MiXCR, keeping a single row per CDR3 protein. The sample comprises around 22,000 distinct CDR3 sequences, 3.5% to 4.5% of which are singletons, and roughly 5.5% rests with the top ten. This clonotype has at least ten counts. The CDR3 covers 17 residues. Germline CDR1 reads SGHVS; CDR2 reads FNYEAQ. V lost 0 bases and J lost 2, with 13 bases in between. The sequenced material came from whole blood. This sequence originates from an adult who was a healthcare worker with PCR-confirmed SARS-CoV-2 infection or an uninfected control (not recorded which). The chain carries TRBV7-6 and TRBJ1-4; perhaps TRBD1 as D (5 bases). CDR3 sequence: CASSLAGTPRTNEKLFF. DNA for the CDR3: TGTGCCAGCAGCTTAGCAGGGACCCCTAGGACTAATGAAAAACTGTTTTTT. Drawing the rest from reference TRBV7-6 and TRBJ1-4, the complete variable domain is GAGVSQSPRYKVTKRGQDVALRCDPISGHVSLYWYRQALGQGPEFLTYFNYEAQQDKSGLPNDRFSAERPEGSISTLTIQRTEQRDSAMYRCASSLAGTPRTNEKLFFGSGTQLSVL.